The 13 T cell receptor beta chains listed next were all sequenced from one sample in a study of beta chain features in type 1 diabetes. Expressed TCRB transcripts were sequenced because the isolated RNA had all been reverse transcribed beforehand. The assay was immunoSEQ multiplex PCR, and TCRdb's table has in-frame clones only and misses some. The table lists almost 350,000 clones, around 20% of them singletons. The sequencing sample was made of naive CD4+ T cells from blood. The origin of the receptors is a woman aged 18-29 years in good health.

There are a few counts of this clone. The V and J genes are TRBV6-6 and TRBJ2-1; TRBD1 might be the D (5 bases). The CDR3 sequence is 15 residues long. The germline V gene has CDR1 MNHNY and CDR2 SVGAGI (reference sequence). V gave up 6 bases and J gave up 7 bases, with 19 bases separating them. The CDR3 protein is CASRPPGGPGNEQFF. The CDR3 DNA reads TGTGCCAGCAGGCCTCCGGGCGGCCCAGGGAATGAGCAGTTCTTC.

This sequence joins TRBV5-4 and TRBJ2-2; 10 bases align to TRBD1. There are 14 residues in the CDR3. V lost 10 bases to trimming and J lost 0 bases; unmatched junction nucleotides: 3. Per the germline V gene, CDR1 is SGHNT and CDR2 is YYREEE (reference sequence). The CDR3: CAGGQGSNTGELFF. The CDR3 region has the DNA TGTGCCGGGGGACAGGGGTCGAACACCGGGGAGCTGTTTTTT.

This clone has only a few counts. This sequence joins TRBV6-5 and TRBJ2-2; unclear D gene. With 5 bases removed from V and 5 bases from J, the gap between germline ends came to 9 bases. Germline lookup yields CDR1 MNHEY and CDR2 SVGAGI. CDR3 size: 13 residues. The CDR3 DNA follows: TGTGCCAGCAGTCCTTTGTCGACCGGGGAGCTGTTTTTT. Its protein product is CASSPLSTGELFF.

This clone was observed a handful of times. The chain uses TRBV29-1 and TRBJ1-2, with 7 bases aligning to TRBD1. The CDR3 has 13 residues. V was clipped by 7 bases and J by 3 bases; unmatched bases: 8. Germline CDR1 and CDR2: SQVTM and ANQGSEA. The chain's CDR3 is CSAVTGADYGYTF. In DNA form, the CDR3 reads TGCAGCGCCGTAACAGGGGCGGACTATGGCTACACCTTC.

The chain employs TRBV2 and TRBJ2-5, with a possible D match to TRBD1 (5 bases). V was shortened by 2 bases and J by 5 bases, with 12 bases between the two germline ends. The CDR3 contains 14 residues. Germline V gene lookup returns CDR1 SNHLY and CDR2 FYNNEI. CDR3 DNA: TGTGCCAGCAGTGAACAGGCGCCAGGGGAGACCCAGTACTTC. It specifies CASSEQAPGETQYF.

The V and J genes are TRBV5-1 and TRBJ2-2, with a tentative D call TRBD1 (5 bases). Germline values: CDR1 SGHRS, CDR2 YFSETQ. V lost 5 bases and J lost 1, with 12 bases in between. The CDR3 has 15 residues. Here the CDR3 DNA reads TGCGCCAGCAGAATGCAGGGTTGGAACACCGGGGAGCTGTTTTTT. It yields the protein CASRMQGWNTGELFF.

This clone has a handful of counts. J is TRBJ2-7 and V is TRBV18; 8 bases map to TRBD1. The V and J ends lost 6 bases and 0 bases, in that order; junction bases with no gene match: 7. Per the germline V gene, CDR1 is KGHSH and CDR2 is LQKENI. The CDR3 totals 15 residues. CDR3 bases: TGTGCCAGCTCCCCCCGCAGGGGGCCCTCCTACGAGCAGTACTTC. This sequence encodes CASSPRRGPSYEQYF. The complete variable domain, with remaining parts taken from reference TRBV18 and TRBJ2-7, reads NAGVMQNPRHLVRRRGQEARLRCSPMKGHSHVYWYRQLPEEGLKFMVYLQKENIIDESGMPKERFSAEFPKEGPSILRIQQVVRGDSAAYFCASSPRRGPSYEQYFGPGTRLTVT.

V gene TRBV7-3 combines with J gene TRBJ2-3; maybe TRBD1 (6 bases). Germline CDR1 SGHTA, CDR2 FQGTGA. V was shortened by 5 bases and J by 1 base, with 13 bases between the two germline ends. This CDR3 has 15 amino acids. The CDR3 DNA sequence: TGTGCCAGCAGCCTTCTAGGACAGCGCACAGATACGCAGTATTTT. Encoded protein: CASSLLGQRTDTQYF.

The chain recombines TRBV6-6 with TRBJ2-1; a weak D match, TRBD2 (6 bases). CDR3 length equals 15 residues. The germline CDR1 and CDR2 sequences are MNHNY and SVGAGI (reference sequence). V was shortened by 2 bases and J by 2 bases, with 10 bases between the two germline ends. CDR3 coding DNA: TGTGCCAGCAGTTACAAGGAGGGGACCTACAATGAGCAGTTCTTC. As protein: CASSYKEGTYNEQFF.

V and J are TRBV18 and TRBJ1-1; D is undetermined. The CDR3 runs 16 residues. The germline gives CDR1 KGHSH, CDR2 LQKENI. V lost 3 bases, J lost 1 base, and 15 bases lay in between. This CDR3 is CASSPSQHGANTEAFF. CDR3 nucleotide sequence: TGTGCCAGCTCACCGTCTCAACACGGAGCGAACACTGAAGCTTTCTTT. Full variable domain (missing parts from reference TRBV18 and TRBJ1-1): NAGVMQNPRHLVRRRGQEARLRCSPMKGHSHVYWYRQLPEEGLKFMVYLQKENIIDESGMPKERFSAEFPKEGPSILRIQQVVRGDSAAYFCASSPSQHGANTEAFFGQGTRLTVV.

This chain joins TRBV5-4 and TRBJ2-5, with 9 bases aligning to TRBD2. CDR3 length equals 14 residues. Germline V gene lookup returns CDR1 SGHNT and CDR2 YYREEE (reference sequence). V shed 3 bases and J 5 bases; nucleotides not matched to a gene: 5. The CDR3 here is CASSSRGGRETQYF. The CDR3 bases are TGTGCCAGCAGCTCGCGGGGGGGCCGGGAGACCCAGTACTTC.

This clone has only a few counts. This same CDR3 is encoded by further DNA sequences in the sample. The V gene is TRBV5-1, the J gene TRBJ1-1; D is ambiguous. The CDR3 extends over 13 amino acids. Trimming shortened V by 3 bases and J by 0 bases, and 6 bases separated the two germline ends. CDR1 is SGHRS, CDR2 YFSETQ, per germline. CDR3 region: CASSSGMNTEAFF. CDR3 nucleotide sequence: TGCGCCAGCAGCTCGGGAATGAACACTGAAGCTTTCTTT.

This chain connects TRBV5-6 to TRBJ2-1; 10 nucleotides line up with TRBD2. The CDR3 has 19 residues. Germline assignment: CDR1 SGHDT and CDR2 YYEEEE. J gave up 5 bases and V 3 bases, and 17 bases lay outside the gene matches. CDR3 DNA: TGTGCCAGCAGCTCACGCCGGACTAGCGGCCGATGGATTGACAATGAGCAGTTCTTC. Its protein product is CASSSRRTSGRWIDNEQFF.